This T cell receptor beta chain was found in a study of PD-L1 blockade in urothelial cancer. Synthetic spike-ins, TCR analog templates, were added into each PCR. The method was immunoSEQ multiplex PCR; TCRdb's version includes in-frame clones alone and lacks a portion of them. The sample contains about 72,000 clones, more than 75% of which appear only once. CDR3 size: 15 residues. Germline loops: CDR1 SGDLS, CDR2 YYNGEE. Deletions cut 0 bases from V and 4 bases from J, with 13 bases between. Documented time point: pretreatment peripheral blood. The sample holds one count of this clone. Its target is not known. Study-level findings and limits: When pretreatment blood TCR clonality was below the median, it predicted better survival.

The chain has TRBV9 and TRBJ1-1, with D hard to call. The sequencing used PBMCs, collected around atezolizumab (anti-PD-L1) treatment. This receptor was identified in a man in his fifties or sixties with urothelial cancer. The CDR3 coding sequence is TGTGCCAGCAGCGTAGAATCGGAGGGTTTCACTGAAGCTTTCTTT. Residues: CASSVESEGFTEAFF.